This T cell receptor beta chain was found in a study of technical replicates of blood from a few donors. This clone was seen only once. TCRdb's copy holds only in-frame clones and misses some; the assay was immunoSEQ multiplex PCR. There are 70,000 or so clones in the sample; 80% to 90% occur only once, and around 4.6% lies in the top ten. Trimming at V came to 5 bases and at J to 5 bases, leaving 12 bases not matched to a gene. Looked up from germline, CDR1 is SGHVS and CDR2 is FQNEAQ. The CDR3 loop spans 17 amino acids. The gene calls are TRBV7-8 and TRBJ1-5; 10 bases match TRBD1. Material for sequencing was PBMCs. The origin of this receptor is a human donor in good health. Some clones in this sample may be carry-over from other donors' samples. This CDR3 reads CASSAKKGQGVYQPQHF. The CDR3 nucleotides are TGTGCCAGCAGCGCCAAAAAAGGACAGGGGGTCTATCAGCCCCAGCATTTT.